One and the same sample provided the 25 T cell receptor beta chains below, sequenced in a study of CD8+CD57+ T cells in acquired aplastic anemia. CDR3 and TCR beta VDJ profiling relied on a genomic DNA template. Using its own MiXCR run on the reads, TCRdb lists one record per CDR3 protein. The repertoire has 150,000 to 200,000 distinct CDR3 sequences, 64% of them found once; the top ten carry 46%. The sequencing input was sorted CD4+, CD8+, or CD8+CD57+ T cells (not recorded which) from PBMCs. The source of these receptors is a human donor with severe aplastic anemia or a healthy control (not recorded which).

The chain is built from TRBV11-3 and TRBJ2-2, with D possibly TRBD1 on 5 matching bases. Germline V gives CDR1 SGHNT, CDR2 YENEEA. There are 14 residues in the CDR3. V shed 8 bases and J shed 0 bases, with 10 bases lying between them. This chain's CDR3 is CASGAGPNTGELFF. The CDR3 nucleotides read TGTGCCAGCGGGGCAGGGCCGAACACCGGGGAGCTGTTTTTT.

The chain combines TRBV10-3 with TRBJ1-2; D remains ambiguous. The CDR3 covers 11 residues. Germline V lookup: CDR1 ENHRY, CDR2 SYGVKD. The V end was cut by 10 bases, the J end by 6 bases, with 12 bases between. The CDR3 loop is CASRRVDGYTF. CDR3 nucleotides: TGTGCCAGCAGACGCGTTGATGGCTACACCTTC.

This clonotype was detected many times. The CDR3 region is CASSLGQGNFEYF. The CDR3 DNA is TGTGCCAGCAGCCTGGGACAGGGGAATTTTGAGTACTTC. This chain connects TRBV7-3 to TRBJ2-5; 10 nucleotides align to TRBD1. Germline CDR1 and CDR2: SGHTA and FQGTGA. Trimming took 5 bases from V and 12 from J; bases not matched to a gene: 9. The CDR3 totals 13 residues.

The chain has TRBV7-9 and TRBJ2-7, with no clear D. The CDR3 is 13 amino acids. Trimming stripped 5 bases from V and 0 bases from J, with 8 bases between. The germline gives CDR1 SEHNR, CDR2 FQNEAQ (reference sequence). As DNA, the CDR3 is TGTGCCAGCAGCGACACGAGCTCCTACGAGCAGTACTTC. It specifies CASSDTSSYEQYF.

This clonotype was seen repeatedly, ten times or more. The chain combines TRBV6-5 with TRBJ2-1; 7 nucleotides align to TRBD2. The CDR3 has 15 residues. V was clipped by 6 bases and J by 8 bases; unmatched bases: 13. CDR1 and CDR2 from the germline V gene are MNHEY and SVGAGI. The CDR3 DNA reads as TGTGCCAGCAGCCACACCCAGACTAGCATCGATGAGCAGTTCTTC. Translation gives CASSHTQTSIDEQFF.

The CDR3 sequence is CASSLGSRSEQYF. CDR3 nucleotides: TGCGCCAGCAGCTTGGGGTCTAGATCCGAGCAGTACTTC. This chain joins TRBV5-1 and TRBJ2-7, with D uncertain. The germline V and J ends were trimmed by 0 bases and 6 bases, with 10 bases remaining between them. The CDR3 consists of 13 residues. Germline V gives CDR1 SGHRS, CDR2 YFSETQ.

This clonotype has more than one count but fewer than ten. The chain is built from TRBV7-9 and TRBJ1-1; D not certain. The CDR3 sequence is 13 residues long. V lost 1 base to trimming and J lost 1 base, with 4 bases between them. Germline V lookup: CDR1 SEHNR, CDR2 FQNEAQ (reference sequence). This CDR3 reads CASSLESNTEAFF. The CDR3, as DNA: TGTGCCAGCAGCTTAGAGTCGAACACTGAAGCTTTCTTT. The full variable domain, completed using reference TRBV7-9 and TRBJ1-1, is DTGVSQNPRHKITKRGQNVTFRCDPISEHNRLYWYRQTLGQGPEFLTYFQNEAQLEKSRLLSDRFSAERPKGSFSTLEIQRTEQGDSAMYLCASSLESNTEAFFGQGTRLTVV.

This clonotype was recorded a few times. This chain connects TRBV20-1 to TRBJ1-1, with 10 bases fitting TRBD1. From germline, CDR1 is DFQATT and CDR2 SNEGSKA (reference sequence). J lost 1 base, V lost 3 bases, and 2 bases had no gene match. The CDR3 totals 14 residues. CDR3 loop: CSARRTGGNTEAFF. The CDR3, as DNA: TGCAGTGCTAGGCGGACAGGGGGGAACACTGAAGCTTTCTTT.

As concerns this clonotype: A much larger clonotype is one base distant, so this may be a read error. The V call is TRBV4-3, the J call TRBJ2-1; no definite D call. The CDR3 spans 15 residues. Germline loops: CDR1 LGHNA, CDR2 YSLEER. DNA of the CDR3: TGCGCCAGCAGCCAAGGGGTGTCCTCCTGCAATGAGCAGTTCTTC. This sequence encodes CASSQGVSSCNEQFF.

The genes are TRBV6-4 and TRBJ2-1, with D hard to call. V lost 2 bases and J lost 4, with 12 bases in between. The CDR3 consists of 15 residues. CDR1 is MRHNA, CDR2 SNTAGT, per germline. The CDR3 sequence is CASSDRAGEYNEQFF. The CDR3 DNA reads TGTGCCAGCAGTGACCGGGCAGGAGAGTACAATGAGCAGTTCTTC.

CDR3 protein: CASSLFGLRYTEAFF. CDR3 sequence (DNA): TGTGCCAGCAGCTTATTTGGACTGAGATACACTGAAGCTTTCTTT. The rearrangement links TRBV7-2 to TRBJ1-1, with D hard to call. Germline V gives CDR1 SGHTA, CDR2 FQGNSA. This CDR3 is 15 amino acids long. The V gene lost 2 bases and the J gene lost 3 bases, with 13 bases spanning the gap.

This clonotype was counted many times. The chain couples TRBV6-6 to TRBJ1-5; no reliable D call. CDR1 and CDR2 from the germline V gene are MNHNY and SVGAGI (reference sequence). Between the trimmed V and J ends, which lost 5 bases and 7 bases, there was a span of 6 bases. The CDR3 is made up of 11 amino acids. The CDR3 DNA sequence: TGTGCCAGCAGTCCTGACCAGCCCCAGCATTTT. This encodes CASSPDQPQHF.

The chain recombines TRBV7-8 with TRBJ1-5, with 7 bases aligning to TRBD1. The V and J ends lost 8 bases and 0 bases, in that order; junction bases with no gene match: 16. CDR3 length: 18 amino acids. CDR1 is SGHVS, CDR2 FQNEAQ, per germline. The chain's CDR3 is CASASLDRIAYSNQPQHF. The CDR3 bases are TGTGCCAGCGCATCGCTGGACAGGATAGCCTATAGCAATCAGCCCCAGCATTTT.

The chain joins TRBV3-1 to TRBJ1-1, with TRBD1 as a possible D gene (5 bases). The CDR3 sequence is 15 residues long. Between the trimmed V and J ends, which lost 4 bases and 7 bases, there was a span of 19 bases. Germline CDR1 reads LGHDT; CDR2 reads YNNKEL (reference sequence). CDR3 loop: CASSLNPGERSEAFF. DNA for the CDR3: TGTGCCAGCAGCCTCAACCCGGGGGAAAGAAGTGAAGCTTTCTTT. Full variable domain (remainder filled in from reference TRBV3-1 and TRBJ1-1): DTAVSQTPKYLVTQMGNDKSIKCEQNLGHDTMYWYKQDSKKFLKIMFSYNNKELIINETVPNRFSPKSPDKAHLNLHINSLELGDSAVYFCASSLNPGERSEAFFGQGTRLTVV.

The chain joins TRBV27 to TRBJ2-1; TRBD2 agrees at 16 bases. V was clipped by 5 bases and J by 4 bases; unmatched bases: 8. CDR1 MNHEY and CDR2 SMNVEV come from the germline V gene (reference sequence). This CDR3 region has 18 residues. Here the CDR3 reads CASSVTGTSGGVYNEQFF. In DNA form, the CDR3 reads TGTGCCAGCAGTGTAACCGGGACTAGCGGGGGGGTTTACAATGAGCAGTTCTTC.

A few counts support this clonotype. The rearrangement links TRBV7-9 to TRBJ1-1; D gene unclear. Germline V gene data show CDR1 as SEHNR and CDR2 as FQNEAQ (reference sequence). V dropped 5 bases and J dropped 4 bases, with 8 bases sitting between them. CDR3 length: 12 amino acids. CDR3 DNA: TGTGCCAGCAGCGACACCGGCACTGAAGCTTTCTTT. Translated, it gives CASSDTGTEAFF.

J is TRBJ2-3 and V is TRBV5-1, with a tentative D call TRBD1 (6 bases). The DNA end favors TRBJ1-5, so the J call may be wrong. Germline V gene lookup returns CDR1 SGHRS and CDR2 YFSETQ. The CDR3 is 17 amino acids. The CDR3: CASSLGLGEARTDTQHF. The DNA of the CDR3 is TGCGCCAGCAGCTTGGGTTTGGGTGAGGCAAGGACAGATACGCAGCATTTT.

The chain uses TRBV19 and TRBJ2-5; 8 bases map to TRBD2. Germline CDR1 and CDR2: LNHDA and SQIVND (reference sequence). CDR3 size: 13 residues. V shed 6 bases, J shed 5 bases, and the junction held 5 bases outside the gene matches. The CDR3 loop is CASRTTSEETQYF. In DNA form, the CDR3 reads TGTGCCAGTAGGACGACTAGCGAGGAGACCCAGTACTTC.

For this clonotype: Germline and junction disagree at one end, which may indicate a read error. This sequence joins TRBV10-3 and TRBJ2-4, with D possibly matching TRBD2 (5 bases). CDR1 and CDR2 (germline): ENHRY, SYGVKD. The CDR3 totals 15 residues. The CDR3 loop reads CASSGLALAKNIQYF. CDR3 nucleotide sequence: TGTGCCAGCAGTGGATTAGCGTTAGCCAAAAACATTCAGTACTTC.

This clonotype was found a few times. The J gene is TRBJ2-3, the V gene TRBV20-1, with 8 bases identical to TRBD2. The CDR3 is made up of 18 amino acids. Trimming removed 5 bases from V and 6 bases from J; junction bases left unmatched: 22. Germline CDR1 DFQATT, CDR2 SNEGSKA (reference sequence). The CDR3 DNA reads as TGCAGTGCTTACTACTTCATGGGGCTAGCGGGTGAATGGGATACGCAGTATTTT. Protein product: CSAYYFMGLAGEWDTQYF.

This sequence joins TRBV15 and TRBJ1-2, with D possibly being TRBD1 (5 bases). The CDR3 totals 17 residues. V shed 1 base and J shed 0 bases, with 15 bases lying between them. Germline assignment: CDR1 LNHNV and CDR2 YYDKDF (reference sequence). In DNA form, the CDR3 reads TGTGCCACCAGCAGAGCCCCGACAGTATATTCTAACTATGGCTACACCTTC. Amino acids: CATSRAPTVYSNYGYTF.

The DNA of the CDR3 is TGTGCCAGCAGCCGCCTGGGGACAGCTAAAGCCTACGAGCAGTACTTC. Translation gives CASSRLGTAKAYEQYF. The chain uses TRBV25-1 and TRBJ2-7, with 7 bases matching TRBD1. The CDR3 extends over 16 amino acids. Germline V gene sequence: CDR1 MGHDK, CDR2 SYGVNS. V dropped 6 bases and J dropped 2; count of bases not matched to a gene: 13.

Only one count was recorded for this clonotype. The CDR3 region is CASSQRAFEQYF. In nucleotides, the CDR3 is TGTGCCAGCAGCCAGAGGGCATTCGAGCAGTACTTC. The chain couples TRBV14 to TRBJ2-7; D is perhaps TRBD2 (5 bases). Trimming left V 3 bases short and J 6 bases short, with 9 bases between. CDR1 and CDR2 from the germline V gene are SGHDN and FVKESK. CDR3 length: 12 amino acids. Filled out from reference TRBV14 and TRBJ2-7, the complete variable domain reads EAGVTQFPSHSVIEKGQTVTLRCDPISGHDNLYWYRRVMGKEIKFLLHFVKESKQDESGMPNNRFLAERTGGTYSTLKVQPAELEDSGVYFCASSQRAFEQYFGPGTRLTVT.

J is TRBJ2-2 and V is TRBV9; no reliable D call. V was pared by 4 bases and J by 7 bases, with 20 bases between. CDR1 and CDR2 from the germline V gene are SGDLS and YYNGEE. This CDR3 comprises 16 residues. DNA of the CDR3: TGTGCCAGCAGCCAAACAGATGAGGTACGCGGCGGGGAGCTGTTTTTT. Translating gives CASSQTDEVRGGELFF.

The chain combines TRBV20-1 with TRBJ2-2; unclear D gene. The V and J ends lost 3 bases and 4 bases respectively, with 9 bases between them. The CDR3 runs 13 residues. CDR1 and CDR2 from the germline V gene are DFQATT and SNEGSKA (reference sequence). Here the CDR3 DNA reads TGCAGTGCTAGTTTTGGGTCCACCGGGGAGCTGTTTTTT. Protein sequence: CSASFGSTGELFF.